This TCR beta chain was documented in a study of blood T cell repertoires in COVID-19. Study processing details: From reference gene primer amplification, estimates of nucleated cell counts were derived. Using immunoSEQ multiplex PCR, the repertoire was profiled, and TCRdb retains in-frame clones only, with some absent. The DNA gave D and trimming, while V, J and clone size come from that table. The profile shows a few hundred thousand clones, 80% to 90% of them singletons. Per germline, CDR1 SGHVS and CDR2 FQNEAQ. V lost 4 bases, J lost 4 bases, and 17 bases lay in between. The CDR3 has 16 amino acids.

The sample consisted of peripheral blood. The TCR comes from a woman older than 75 with acute or convalescent COVID-19. This chain links TRBV7-8 with TRBJ1-5, with D unresolved. In DNA form, the CDR3 reads TGTGCCAGCAGCTCCCACCCCGGTAAACCGAATCAGCCCCAGCATTTT. Translated: CASSSHPGKPNQPQHF.